This TCR beta chain was sequenced during a study of blood T cell repertoires in COVID-19. About the research overall: The samples span acute and convalescent COVID-19 from the United States, Italy and Spain. T cells, B-cell-depleted T cells, or PBMCs provided the cDNA or gDNA that served as material.

Trimming removed 5 bases from V and 7 bases from J, with 14 bases in between. CDR3 length equals 13 residues. CDR1 is SNHLY and CDR2 is FYNNEI in the germline V gene. Original methodology: Reference gene primer amplification gave nucleated cell count estimates. Here immunoSEQ multiplex PCR was the method, and the copy in TCRdb shows in-frame clones only, minus some. V and J calls and clone size follow that table, whereas D and trimming were derived from the DNA. The data show roughly 120,000 clones, with roughly 89% seen just once and around 2.1% held by the top ten. The TCR originated in a woman between 45 and 65 years old with acute or convalescent COVID-19. Specimen: peripheral blood. The gene calls are TRBV2 and TRBJ2-5; D gene unclear. CDR3 DNA: TGTGCCAGCAGTTTAGACCCCCGCGGGACCCAGTACTTC. This codes for CASSLDPRGTQYF.